The 32 T cell receptor beta chains given below trace back to one sample, sequenced in a study of T cell repertoires in cytomegalovirus infection. One entry per CDR3 protein results from TCRdb running MiXCR on the reads. The data hold roughly 640,000 distinct CDR3 sequences, with approximately 25% observed a single time. Material for sequencing was CD8+ T cells from PBMCs. The receptors come from a human donor in good health (CMV status not recorded). Some clones in this sample may be carry-over from other donors' samples.

This clonotype showed up many times. The V call is TRBV6-6, the J call TRBJ2-7, with a weak D call TRBD1 (5 bases). The CDR3 spans 13 residues. Trimming pared 1 base from V and 7 bases from J, leaving 11 bases between. Germline V lookup: CDR1 MNHNY, CDR2 SVGAGI (reference sequence). CDR3 sequence reads: CASSYYGQGEQYV. The CDR3 nucleotides read TGTGCCAGCAGTTACTACGGACAAGGGGAGCAGTACGTC.

The genes are TRBV19 and TRBJ1-5; no firm D call. Per the germline V gene, CDR1 is LNHDA and CDR2 is SQIVND (reference sequence). V was shortened by 3 bases and J by 1 base, with 13 bases between the two germline ends. The CDR3 has 16 amino acids. The CDR3 bases are TGTGCCAGTAGTATTGGCAGGTCAGACAGCAATCAGCCCCAGCATTTT. This encodes CASSIGRSDSNQPQHF.

V is TRBV29-1 and J is TRBJ2-3; 10 bases agree with TRBD1. Trimming at V came to 3 bases and at J to 3 bases, leaving 3 bases not matched to a gene. Germline V CDR1 and CDR2: SQVTM, ANQGSEA. The CDR3 spans 14 residues. DNA for the CDR3: TGCAGCGTTGATGGACAGGGGGAGACAGATACGCAGTATTTT. It specifies CSVDGQGETDTQYF.

This clonotype was picked up a small number of times. This chain connects TRBV20-1 to TRBJ1-6, with 7 bases lining up with TRBD1. Trimming removed 4 bases from V and 10 bases from J; junction bases left unmatched: 10. The CDR3 is 14 residues long. CDR1 is DFQATT, CDR2 SNEGSKA, per germline (reference sequence). CDR3 bases: TGCAGTGCTAACCTCGACAGGGTTGGGTCACCCCTCCACTTT. This translates into CSANLDRVGSPLHF.

The chain couples TRBV6-2 or TRBV6-3 to TRBJ1-1; D uncertain. CDR3 length equals 15 residues. Trimming took off 6 bases at V and 0 bases at J, with 14 bases between the two ends. Germline CDR1 MNHEY, CDR2 SVGEGT. The CDR3 DNA follows: TGTGCCAGCAGCTTACCAGCAGACATGAACACTGAAGCTTTCTTT. Its translation: CASSLPADMNTEAFF.

In this sample, this clonotype turned up many times. This rearrangement joins TRBV7-9 to TRBJ1-5, with a weak D call TRBD1 (5 bases). CDR1 is SEHNR, CDR2 FQNEAQ, per germline (reference sequence). The CDR3 totals 15 residues. V was cut by 1 base and J by 2 bases, with 9 bases left in between. The chain's CDR3 is CASSLGEGGNQPQHF. DNA of the CDR3: TGTGCCAGCAGCTTAGGGGAAGGGGGCAATCAGCCCCAGCATTTT.

The table lists this clonotype with a few counts. This chain connects TRBV4-1 to TRBJ2-7; no clear D. The CDR3 sequence is 11 residues long. Trimming left V 0 bases short and J 9 bases short, with 6 bases between. Germline assignment: CDR1 MGHRA and CDR2 YSYEKL. In nucleotides, the CDR3 is TGCGCCAGCAGCCAAGACACGCGGCAGTACTTC. Its translation: CASSQDTRQYF.

This clonotype was seen ten or more times. This chain uses TRBV5-6 with TRBJ1-6; 10 nucleotides match TRBD1. Germline V gene lookup returns CDR1 SGHDT and CDR2 YYEEEE. The CDR3 loop spans 14 amino acids. V shed 4 bases, J shed 9 bases, and the junction held 4 bases outside the gene matches. The CDR3 sequence is CASSGDRGSSPLHF. DNA for the CDR3: TGTGCCAGCAGCGGGGACAGGGGAAGTTCACCCCTCCACTTT.

About this clonotype: A read error may account for a junction end that differs from germline. The CDR3 reads CASSQGTSGGPRETQYF. The DNA for the CDR3 is TGTGCCAGCAGCCAAGGGACTAGCGGGGGCCCCAGGGAGACCCAGTACTTC. The chain couples TRBV4-1 to TRBJ2-5; 14 nucleotides line up with TRBD2. CDR3 length: 17 amino acids. Germline lookup yields CDR1 MGHRA and CDR2 YSYEKL.

For this clonotype: A clone one base away is much larger, so this may be a read error. The chain has TRBV7-9 and TRBJ2-6; D ambiguous. Germline V gene data show CDR1 as SEHNR and CDR2 as FQNEAQ (reference sequence). The CDR3 consists of 15 residues. V was cut by 4 bases and J by 5 bases, with 12 bases left in between. The CDR3 loop is CASSSSFYWANVLTF. The CDR3 DNA reads as TGTGCCAGCAGCTCCTCTTTCTACTGGGCCAACGTCCTGACTTTC.

This clonotype has at least ten counts. The CDR3 loop reads CASSPTTGRGEQYV. CDR3 sequence (DNA): TGTGCCAGCAGCCCCACCACAGGGCGAGGCGAGCAGTACGTC. The chain links TRBV7-8 to TRBJ2-7; D is possibly TRBD1 (6 bases). CDR3 length equals 14 residues. CDR1 and CDR2 (germline): SGHVS, FQNEAQ. V was pared by 5 bases and J by 6 bases, with 17 bases between.

The chain links TRBV4-2 to TRBJ2-1, with TRBD2 matching 7 bases. The CDR3 loop spans 13 amino acids. With V trimmed by 0 bases and J by 9 bases, 2 bases remained unmatched. CDR1 is LGHNA and CDR2 is YNFKEQ in the germline V gene. CDR3 sequence reads: CASSQEAGLEQFF. The CDR3 coding sequence is TGTGCCAGCAGCCAAGAAGCGGGGCTTGAGCAGTTCTTC.

With respect to this clonotype: A clone one base away is much larger, so this may be a read error. V gene TRBV7-3 combines with J gene TRBJ2-3, with D perhaps given as TRBD1 or TRBD2 (5 bases each). CDR1 and CDR2 (germline): SGHTA, FQGTGA. This CDR3 has 14 residues. This CDR3 is CASSFRDLTDTKYF. The CDR3 DNA reads TGTGCCAGCAGCTTCCGGGACCTCACAGATACGAAGTATTTT.

Notes on this clonotype: A much larger clone is a single base away; this may be a read error. The genes are TRBV7-2 and TRBJ2-5; perhaps TRBD2 as D (6 bases). Germline-derived CDR1 and CDR2 are SGHTA and FQGNSA. V lost 5 bases and J 6 bases, leaving 19 bases between the germline ends. The CDR3 contains 15 residues. As DNA, the CDR3 is TGTGCCAGCAGCCCGGGGACTTTAAAATCGAAGACCCAGTACTTC. Its translation is CASSPGTLKSKTQYF.

This clonotype was detected many times. The rearrangement links TRBV11-2 to TRBJ1-6; D not certain. Trimming took 4 bases from V and 7 from J, leaving 11 bases between them. CDR1 SGHAT and CDR2 FQNNGV come from the germline V gene. CDR3 length: 14 amino acids. The CDR3 DNA follows: TGTGCCAGCAGCTCGACCCTCTCCAATTCACCCCTCCACTTT. This sequence encodes CASSSTLSNSPLHF.

This clonotype was observed a handful of times. This rearrangement joins TRBV28 to TRBJ2-6; TRBD1 is a possible D gene (5 bases). The CDR3 has 17 residues. CDR1 is MDHEN and CDR2 is SYDVKM in the germline V gene. V was clipped by 3 bases and J by 0 bases, with 12 bases between them. As DNA, the CDR3 is TGTGCCAGCAGTTTGGGGCTTGGGTTCTCTGGGGCCAACGTCCTGACTTTC. This gives the protein CASSLGLGFSGANVLTF.

This clonotype has a handful of counts. V and J are TRBV29-1 and TRBJ1-2; 7 positions agree with TRBD1. Germline V gives CDR1 SQVTM, CDR2 ANQGSEA. V gave up 1 base and J gave up 4 bases; unmatched junction bases: 3. The CDR3 is made up of 13 amino acids. The DNA of the CDR3 is TGCAGCGTTGAAGCCGGGACAGCCTATGGCTACACCTTC. This gives the protein CSVEAGTAYGYTF.

This clonotype was counted only a few times. The V call is TRBV5-8, the J call TRBJ2-7; TRBD2 aligns across 7 bases. The CDR3 loop spans 13 amino acids. Germline V gene lookup returns CDR1 SGHTS and CDR2 YDEGEE. Losses at the gene ends were 3 bases for V and 3 bases for J; bases not matched to a gene: 3. The CDR3 bases are TGTGCCAGCAGCTGGGGGGGGATCTACGAGCAGTACTTC. It encodes CASSWGGIYEQYF.

This clonotype was seen a few times. V and J are TRBV20-1 and TRBJ2-1, with D possibly being TRBD1 (5 bases). The CDR3 extends over 12 amino acids. Germline-derived CDR1 and CDR2 are DFQATT and SNEGSKA (reference sequence). V gave up 5 bases and J gave up 10 bases, with 15 bases separating them. The CDR3: CSAAEWGREQFF. In DNA form, the CDR3 reads TGCAGTGCTGCTGAATGGGGCCGGGAGCAGTTCTTC.

About this clonotype itself: A clone one base away is much larger, so this may be a read error. The chain employs TRBV6-2 or TRBV6-3 and TRBJ2-7, with D tentatively TRBD1 (6 bases). V lost 5 bases and J 0 bases, leaving 20 bases between the germline ends. Germline V CDR1 and CDR2: MNHEY, SVGEGT. This CDR3 is 17 amino acids long. CDR3 sequence: CASSDNYRVLRSYEQYV. CDR3 coding DNA: TGTGCCAGCAGTGACAATTACAGGGTTCTCCGCTCCTACGAGCAGTACGTC.

This clonotype turned up a few times. The chain employs TRBV6-5 and TRBJ1-2; D perhaps matches TRBD1 (6 bases). CDR3 length: 16 residues. Germline assignment: CDR1 MNHEY and CDR2 SVGAGI. V was shortened by 8 bases and J by 4 bases, with 23 bases between the two germline ends. Here the CDR3 reads CASGTHRGGPAYGYTF. The CDR3 DNA sequence: TGTGCCAGCGGAACACATAGGGGGGGGCCGGCCTATGGCTACACCTTC.

This clonotype was found many times. The V and J genes are TRBV7-9 and TRBJ1-5, with 11 positions matching TRBD1. This CDR3 has 16 residues. V gave up 1 base and J gave up 5 bases; unmatched junction bases: 4. Per the germline V gene, CDR1 is SEHNR and CDR2 is FQNEAQ (reference sequence). The CDR3 sequence: CASSLGTGGMDQPQHF. CDR3 coding DNA: TGTGCCAGCAGCTTAGGGACAGGGGGCATGGATCAGCCCCAGCATTTT.

The chain is built from TRBV28 and TRBJ2-1; possible D gene TRBD1, 6 bases. Germline CDR1 and CDR2: MDHEN and SYDVKM. Trimming pared 5 bases from V and 0 bases from J, leaving 11 bases between. CDR3 length equals 15 residues. CDR3 sequence (DNA): TGTGCCAGCAGTCTCCGACAGGACTCCTACAATGAGCAGTTCTTC. Residues: CASSLRQDSYNEQFF.

The chain links TRBV6-1 to TRBJ2-1, with D maybe TRBD2 (6 bases). The CDR3 has 16 amino acids. Germline V CDR1 and CDR2: MNHNS, SASEGT. Trimming pared 5 bases from V and 4 bases from J, leaving 18 bases between. The chain's CDR3 is CASSPLGGASYNEQFF. Here the CDR3 DNA reads TGTGCCAGCAGTCCCCTCGGCGGGGCTTCATACAATGAGCAGTTCTTC.

The sample holds a few counts of this clonotype. CDR3 region: CSASEAGYEQYV. CDR3 DNA sequence: TGCAGTGCTAGTGAAGCGGGCTACGAGCAGTACGTC. The chain carries TRBV20-1 and TRBJ2-7, with D possibly being TRBD2 (6 bases). V lost 3 bases to trimming and J lost 3 bases, with 9 bases between them. CDR1 and CDR2 from the germline V gene are DFQATT and SNEGSKA (reference sequence). The CDR3 consists of 12 residues.

The chain links TRBV5-1 to TRBJ2-7; 7 nucleotides agree with TRBD1. The CDR3 length is 15 residues. Germline trimming cut 5 bases from V and 0 bases from J; bases unmatched to any gene: 8. Germline lookup yields CDR1 SGHRS and CDR2 YFSETQ. In nucleotides, the CDR3 is TGCGCCAGCAGGCCGACAGGGCAGAACTCCTACGAGCAGTACTTC. Its translation is CASRPTGQNSYEQYF.

The table lists this clonotype with many counts. This chain connects TRBV7-9 to TRBJ1-2; 10 bases are shared with TRBD1. The junction had 3 bases not matched to a gene; V was cut back by 5 bases and J by 0 bases. The CDR3 covers 15 residues. CDR1 and CDR2 from the germline V gene are SEHNR and FQNEAQ (reference sequence). The CDR3 reads CASSTGTGANYGYTF. The CDR3 DNA reads as TGTGCCAGCAGCACCGGGACAGGGGCTAACTATGGCTACACCTTC.

The chain employs TRBV20-1 and TRBJ2-3; D gene ambiguous. The CDR3 runs 17 residues. V lost 5 bases and J lost 4, with 25 bases in between. CDR1 is DFQATT, CDR2 SNEGSKA, per germline (reference sequence). CDR3 in DNA: TGCAGTGCTCCGGAAATATCCCACATAAACTTAGCAGATACGCAGTATTTT. Protein: CSAPEISHINLADTQYF.

The sample holds a few counts of this clonotype. The rearrangement joins TRBV10-3 to TRBJ1-1; TRBD1 aligns across 7 bases. The germline gives CDR1 ENHRY, CDR2 SYGVKD. After removal of 3 bases from V and 4 bases from J, the junction contained 8 bases not matched to a gene. The CDR3 extends over 15 amino acids. This CDR3 reads CAISDRGQTSTEAFF. CDR3 DNA sequence: TGTGCCATCAGTGATAGGGGACAGACATCCACTGAAGCTTTCTTT.

In its sample, this clonotype was seen a few times. This chain's CDR3 is CAISESGTGFDEQYV. CDR3 DNA: TGTGCCATCAGTGAGTCCGGGACAGGGTTCGACGAGCAGTACGTC. V usage is TRBV10-3 and J usage is TRBJ2-7, with TRBD1 matching over 9 bases. V trimming: 0 bases; J trimming: 5 bases; junction bases outside the gene matches: 5. This CDR3 spans 15 amino acids. Germline CDR1 ENHRY, CDR2 SYGVKD.

This clonotype occurred a few times. The rearrangement joins TRBV7-9 to TRBJ2-2; TRBD1 is a possible D gene (6 bases). V shed 5 bases and J shed 6 bases, with 19 bases lying between them. This CDR3 contains 16 residues. Per the germline V gene, CDR1 is SEHNR and CDR2 is FQNEAQ (reference sequence). This CDR3 reads CASSPAQGGFPGELFF. CDR3 bases: TGTGCCAGCAGCCCAGCACAGGGCGGTTTTCCCGGGGAGCTGTTTTTT.

This rearrangement joins TRBV9 to TRBJ1-3; 7 nucleotides agree with TRBD1. Looked up from germline, CDR1 is SGDLS and CDR2 is YYNGEE. The V gene end was trimmed by 1 base and the J gene end by 7 bases; junction bases not matched to a gene: 8. The CDR3 spans 15 residues. The CDR3 DNA is TGTGCCAGCAGCGTATCCGACAGGGTACGGAACACCATATATTTT. This gives the protein CASSVSDRVRNTIYF.